This section outlines one TCR beta chain sequence together with its context. Its antigen is not identified. This specimen belongs to a study of OX40 agonist ivuxolimab in advanced cancers. General study results and limits: Also present in some nonresponders was a low level of normalized T-cell clonal expansion.

Assay: immunoSEQ multiplex PCR; the TCRdb copy retains only in-frame clones and omits some. The repertoire consists of under 100,000 clones, with less than 85% occurring once and the leading ten covering roughly 5%. CDR1 is LNHDA, CDR2 SQIVND, per germline (reference sequence). V lost 2 bases and J 1 base, leaving 8 bases between the germline ends. The CDR3 runs to 14 residues. Here the sequenced sample was CD4+ or CD8+ T cells sorted from blood, taken in a trial of the OX40 agonist ivuxolimab. The V gene is TRBV19, the J gene TRBJ1-1, with TRBD1 as a possible D gene (6 bases). The clonotype originates from an adult with an advanced solid tumor such as melanoma, head and neck, liver or kidney cancer. The CDR3 sequence: CASSIKGGNTEAFF. The DNA for the CDR3 is TGTGCCAGTAGTATAAAAGGGGGGAACACTGAAGCTTTCTTT.